One sample yielded the 21 T cell receptor beta chains listed below, sequenced in a study of PD-L1 blockade in urothelial cancer. Only in-frame clones appear in the TCRdb table, and some are missing; sequencing was by immunoSEQ multiplex PCR. The sample includes roughly 45,000 clones, 88% of them seen just once. The specimen comprised PBMCs, sampled around atezolizumab (anti-PD-L1) treatment. These receptor sequences come from a woman aged 60-75 years with urothelial cancer.

This chain uses TRBV7-6 with TRBJ2-7, with 8 bases aligning to TRBD2. CDR1 SGHVS and CDR2 FNYEAQ come from the germline V gene. Losses at the gene ends were 1 base for V and 2 bases for J; bases not matched to a gene: 13. CDR3 length: 18 residues. Here the CDR3 DNA reads TGTGCCAGCAGCTTAGTTCCAGCGGGGGCCGTTATTCCCTACGAGCAGTACTTC. Protein: CASSLVPAGAVIPYEQYF.

V is TRBV13 and J is TRBJ2-1; 7 positions match TRBD1. The CDR3 spans 18 residues. With V trimmed by 5 bases and J by 4 bases, 17 bases remained unmatched. Germline lookup yields CDR1 PRHDT and CDR2 FYEKMQ (reference sequence). In nucleotides, the CDR3 is TGTGCCAGCAGCCCACCGACCATTTGGGGACAGCATTACAATGAGCAGTTCTTC. It yields the protein CASSPPTIWGQHYNEQFF.

The sample holds one count of this clone. The chain is built from TRBV2 and TRBJ2-3, with D possibly TRBD1 on 5 matching bases. The CDR3 runs to 11 residues. V shed 5 bases and J shed 9 bases, with 9 bases lying between them. Germline V gene lookup returns CDR1 SNHLY and CDR2 FYNNEI. CDR3 amino acids: CASSYDRTQYF. The CDR3 DNA reads as TGTGCCAGCAGTTATGACAGAACGCAGTATTTT.

V is TRBV19 and J is TRBJ1-2, with 8 bases that match TRBD1. V was clipped by 11 bases and J by 5 bases; unmatched bases: 13. The germline V gene encodes CDR1 LNHDA and CDR2 SQIVND (reference sequence). The CDR3 covers 14 residues. CDR3 residues: CAVSLPGGIYGYTF. CDR3 nucleotides: TGTGCCGTTTCGTTACCAGGGGGCATTTATGGCTACACCTTC.

V is TRBV2 and J is TRBJ2-1; 8 bases are shared with TRBD2. CDR3 length: 16 residues. The germline V gene encodes CDR1 SNHLY and CDR2 FYNNEI. V dropped 3 bases and J dropped 8; count of bases not matched to a gene: 12. This chain's CDR3 is CASSDPVVAGMDEQFF. CDR3 sequence (DNA): TGTGCCAGCAGTGACCCGGTAGTAGCGGGAATGGATGAGCAGTTCTTC. The whole variable domain, remainder taken from reference TRBV2 and TRBJ2-1, is EPEVTQTPSHQVTQMGQEVILRCVPISNHLYFYWYRQILGQKVEFLVSFYNNEISEKSEIFDDQFSVERPDGSNFTLKIRSTKLEDSAMYFCASSDPVVAGMDEQFFGPGTRLTVL.

The CDR3 sequence is CASSRAAGQPQHF. The CDR3, as DNA: TGTGCCAGTAGTAGGGCAGCAGGTCAGCCCCAGCATTTT. This chain connects TRBV19 to TRBJ1-5; D unresolved. Germline-derived CDR1 and CDR2 are LNHDA and SQIVND (reference sequence). Trimming removed 4 bases from V and 6 bases from J, with 10 bases in between. The CDR3 has 13 amino acids.

The chain uses TRBV6-5 and TRBJ1-1; TRBD1 matches 7 bases. The CDR3 covers 14 residues. Germline-derived CDR1 and CDR2 are MNHEY and SVGAGI. V gave up 9 bases and J gave up 1 base; unmatched junction bases: 8. The CDR3 loop reads CASLRTGTNTEAFF. Here the CDR3 DNA reads TGTGCCAGTCTTCGGACAGGAACGAACACTGAAGCTTTCTTT.

This chain uses TRBV4-3 with TRBJ2-7; D is undetermined. The CDR3 has 14 amino acids. CDR1 is LGHNA, CDR2 YSLEER, per germline. The germline V and J ends were trimmed by 1 base and 5 bases, with 12 bases remaining between them. CDR3 DNA: TGCGCCAGCAGCCAAGTTCGGGTAGCCCACGAGCAGTACTTC. It translates to CASSQVRVAHEQYF.

The chain has TRBV27 and TRBJ1-4, with D tentatively TRBD1 (6 bases). In germline, CDR1 is MNHEY, CDR2 SMNVEV (reference sequence). The ends were cut back, 9 bases at V and 8 bases at J, with 16 bases in the middle. The CDR3 runs 13 residues. The DNA for the CDR3 is TGTGCCAGTGCCTCAGGGGTATACGAAAAACTGTTTTTT. Encoded protein: CASASGVYEKLFF.

Note on this clone: The sample carries other DNA sequences with the same CDR3. The chain recombines TRBV27 with TRBJ2-1; 9 nucleotides align to TRBD2. The V gene's germline CDR1 is MNHEY and CDR2 SMNVEV (reference sequence). The CDR3 has 13 residues. Trimming removed 7 bases from V and 8 bases from J; junction bases left unmatched: 6. CDR3: CASTGTSNYEQFF. In nucleotides, the CDR3 is TGTGCCAGCACCGGGACTAGCAACTATGAGCAGTTCTTC.

This clone was detected once. The chain employs TRBV4-2 and TRBJ1-2, with D tentatively TRBD1 (6 bases). Per the germline V gene, CDR1 is LGHNA and CDR2 is YNFKEQ. The CDR3 sequence is 14 residues long. V lost 8 bases and J 3 bases, leaving 16 bases between the germline ends. CDR3: CASLHNPGDYGYTF. CDR3 DNA sequence: TGTGCCAGCCTCCATAATCCAGGGGACTATGGCTACACCTTC.

This rearrangement joins TRBV21-1 to TRBJ1-1. TRBV21-1 is designated a pseudogene. The CDR3 is 10 residues long. The CDR3 sequence is CATTCTEAFF. In nucleotides, the CDR3 is TGTGCCACTACCTGCACTGAAGCTTTCTTT.

The CDR3 DNA reads as TGTGCCAGCAGCGTAGGTTGGACGACCGGGGACGAGCAGTACTTC. Translation: CASSVGWTTGDEQYF. The chain combines TRBV9 with TRBJ2-7; possible D gene TRBD2, 5 bases. Germline-derived CDR1 and CDR2 are SGDLS and YYNGEE. V was trimmed by 0 bases and J by 5 bases, leaving 15 bases between them. There are 15 residues in the CDR3.

V gene TRBV6-5 combines with J gene TRBJ1-2; D unclear. Trimming cost V 2 bases and J 9 bases, with 19 bases left between them. CDR1 and CDR2 from the germline V gene are MNHEY and SVGAGI. This CDR3 has 15 amino acids. The CDR3 loop reads CASSYRAHGSMSYTF. CDR3 in DNA: TGTGCCAGCAGTTACAGGGCCCATGGGAGTATGAGCTACACCTTC.

V gene TRBV7-9 combines with J gene TRBJ2-2; 8 bases map to TRBD2. CDR1 SEHNR and CDR2 FQNEAQ come from the germline V gene (reference sequence). The CDR3 spans 19 residues. Losses at the gene ends were 0 bases for V and 2 bases for J; bases not matched to a gene: 11. CDR3 coding DNA: TGTGCCAGCAGCTTAGCGCCCTTGACTAGCGCGGAAAACACCGGGGAGCTGTTTTTT. Translation gives CASSLAPLTSAENTGELFF.

This chain uses TRBV18 with TRBJ1-1; no definite D call. The CDR3 totals 16 residues. Germline V gene data show CDR1 as KGHSH and CDR2 as LQKENI. V lost 2 bases, J lost 1 base, and 14 bases lay in between. The DNA of the CDR3 is TGTGCCAGCTCACCAACCAATGGCGGTAGGAACACTGAAGCTTTCTTT. Residues: CASSPTNGGRNTEAFF.

The gene calls are TRBV29-1 and TRBJ2-5, with 10 bases matching TRBD1. The J segment lost 5 bases and the V segment lost 5 bases, leaving 11 bases of the junction unmatched. This CDR3 is 15 amino acids long. Per germline, CDR1 SQVTM and CDR2 ANQGSEA. The CDR3 here is CSVLPGTGVGETQYF. In nucleotides, the CDR3 is TGCAGCGTTCTCCCCGGGACAGGGGTAGGGGAGACCCAGTACTTC.

This rearrangement joins TRBV18 to TRBJ2-7; TRBD2 matches 16 bases. V dropped 3 bases and J dropped 7; count of bases not matched to a gene: 15. The V gene's germline CDR1 is KGHSH and CDR2 LQKENI. The CDR3 is 19 amino acids. In DNA form, the CDR3 reads TGTGCCAGCTCACCGTCCCCGGGACTAGCGGGGGGGACCCGGGGAGAGCAGTACTTC. It translates to CASSPSPGLAGGTRGEQYF.

The chain joins TRBV15 to TRBJ2-7, with 15 bases fitting TRBD2. Germline V lookup: CDR1 LNHNV, CDR2 YYDKDF (reference sequence). This CDR3 spans 18 amino acids. The trim removed 5 bases at V and 7 bases at J, leaving 15 bases unmatched. CDR3 loop: CATSYGLAGGPEGYEQYF. DNA for the CDR3: TGTGCCACCAGCTATGGACTAGCGGGAGGGCCAGAGGGATATGAGCAGTACTTC.

The genes are TRBV7-6 and TRBJ2-7, with 10 bases lining up with TRBD1. Germline V gene lookup returns CDR1 SGHVS and CDR2 FNYEAQ. Germline trimming cut 1 base from V and 0 bases from J; bases unmatched to any gene: 9. This CDR3 has 18 residues. CDR3 DNA: TGTGCCAGCAGCTTAGGGCCCCCCGGGACAGGGGACTCCTACGAGCAGTACTTC. Translated: CASSLGPPGTGDSYEQYF.

The CDR3 protein is CASRANTEAFF. CDR3 nucleotides: TGTGCCAGTAGGGCGAACACTGAAGCTTTCTTT. V gene TRBV19 combines with J gene TRBJ1-1; no firm D call. CDR3 length equals 11 residues. The germline gives CDR1 LNHDA, CDR2 SQIVND (reference sequence). V gave up 6 bases and J gave up 1 base, with 3 bases separating them.